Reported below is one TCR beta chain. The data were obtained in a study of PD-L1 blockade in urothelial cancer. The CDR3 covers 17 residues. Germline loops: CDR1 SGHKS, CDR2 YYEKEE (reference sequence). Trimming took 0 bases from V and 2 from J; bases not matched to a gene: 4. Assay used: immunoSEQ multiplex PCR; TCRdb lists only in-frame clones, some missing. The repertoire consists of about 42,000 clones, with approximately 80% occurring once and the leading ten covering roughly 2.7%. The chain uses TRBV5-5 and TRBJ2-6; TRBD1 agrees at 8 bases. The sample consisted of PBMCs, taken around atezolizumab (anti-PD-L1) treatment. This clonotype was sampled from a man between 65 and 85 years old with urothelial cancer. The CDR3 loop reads CASSLVAGGAGANVLTF. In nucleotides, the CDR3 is TGTGCCAGCAGCTTGGTCGCAGGGGGCGCTGGGGCCAACGTCCTGACTTTC.